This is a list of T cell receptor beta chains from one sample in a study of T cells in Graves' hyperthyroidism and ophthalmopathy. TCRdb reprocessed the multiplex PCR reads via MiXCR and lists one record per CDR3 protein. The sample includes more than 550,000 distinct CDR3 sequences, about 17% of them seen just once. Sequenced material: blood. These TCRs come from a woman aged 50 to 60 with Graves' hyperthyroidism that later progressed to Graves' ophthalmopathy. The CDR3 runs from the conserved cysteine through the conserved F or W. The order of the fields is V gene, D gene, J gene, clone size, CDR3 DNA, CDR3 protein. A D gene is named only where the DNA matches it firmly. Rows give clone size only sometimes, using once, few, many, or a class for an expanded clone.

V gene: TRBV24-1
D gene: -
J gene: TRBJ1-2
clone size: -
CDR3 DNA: TGTGCCACCAGTGATGGACAGTTCTATGGCTACACCTTC
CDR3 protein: CATSDGQFYGYTF

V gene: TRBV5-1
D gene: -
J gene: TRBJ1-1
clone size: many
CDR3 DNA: TGCGCCAGCAAGGACTCTACTCGTGGGGAGAACACTGAAGCTTTCTTT
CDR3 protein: CASKDSTRGENTEAFF

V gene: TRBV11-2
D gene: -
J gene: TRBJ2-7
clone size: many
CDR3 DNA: TGTGCCAGCAGCTTAGGGGGGTTCACCTACGAGCAGTACTTC
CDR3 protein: CASSLGGFTYEQYF

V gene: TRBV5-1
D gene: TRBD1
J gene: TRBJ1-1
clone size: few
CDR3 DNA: TGCGCCAGCAGCTTGCGGGACAGTCCCTACACTGAAGCTTTCTTT
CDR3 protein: CASSLRDSPYTEAFF

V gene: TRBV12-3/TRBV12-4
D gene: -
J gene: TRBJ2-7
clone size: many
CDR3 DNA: TGTGCCAGCAGTTTAGCGGGCGGCTACGAGCAGTACTTC
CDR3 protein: CASSLAGGYEQYF

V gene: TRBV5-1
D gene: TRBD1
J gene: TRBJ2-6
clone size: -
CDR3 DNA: TGCGCCAGCAGCCACGGGACAGGGGGCGCTGGGGCCAACGTCCTGACTTTC
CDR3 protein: CASSHGTGGAGANVLTF

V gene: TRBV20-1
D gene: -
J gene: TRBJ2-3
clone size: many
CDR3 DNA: TGCAGTGAGGATGGAGGGGCCAGCGATACGCAGTATTTT
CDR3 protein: CSEDGGASDTQYF

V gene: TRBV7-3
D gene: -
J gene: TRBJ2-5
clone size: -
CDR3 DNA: TGTGCCAGCAGCTTGGGTATTGGAACCCAGTACTTC
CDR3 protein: CASSLGIGTQYF

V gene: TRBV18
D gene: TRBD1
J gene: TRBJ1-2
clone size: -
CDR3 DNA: TGTGCCAGCTCACTCCCGGGACAGGGGGCTAACTATGGCTACACCTTC
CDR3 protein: CASSLPGQGANYGYTF

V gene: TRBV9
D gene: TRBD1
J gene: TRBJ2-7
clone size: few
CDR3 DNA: TGTGCCAGCAGCCCGACGCCGGGACAGAGCTCCTACGAGCAGTACTTC
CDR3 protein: CASSPTPGQSSYEQYF

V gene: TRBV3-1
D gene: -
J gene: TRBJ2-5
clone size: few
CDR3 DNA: TGTGTCAGCACCCTGGGCGGGACCGCAGAGACCCAGTACTTC
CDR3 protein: CVSTLGGTAETQYF

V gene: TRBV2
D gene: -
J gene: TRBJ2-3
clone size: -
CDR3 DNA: TGTGCCAGCAAGATAACAGGGAGCACAGATACGCAGTATTTT
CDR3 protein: CASKITGSTDTQYF

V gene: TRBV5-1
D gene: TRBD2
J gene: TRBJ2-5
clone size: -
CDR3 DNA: TGCGCCAGCAGCTACCCGGGAGCGGGGGACCAAGAGACCCAGTACTTC
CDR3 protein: CASSYPGAGDQETQYF

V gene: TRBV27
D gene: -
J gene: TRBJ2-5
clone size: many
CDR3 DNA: TGTGCCAGTTCCGGGACACCGGGGCTGGAAGAGACCCAGTACTTC
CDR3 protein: CASSGTPGLEETQYF

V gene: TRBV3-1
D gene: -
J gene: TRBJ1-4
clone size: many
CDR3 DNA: TGTGCCAGCAGCCCAAAGGGGGGCCACAAGATCTTAACTAATGAAAAACTGTTTTTT
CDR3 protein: CASSPKGGHKILTNEKLFF

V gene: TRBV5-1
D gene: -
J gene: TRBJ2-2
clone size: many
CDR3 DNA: TGCGCCAGCAGCTTAAGGTTCACCGGGACCGGGGAGCTGTTTTTT
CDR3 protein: CASSLRFTGTGELFF

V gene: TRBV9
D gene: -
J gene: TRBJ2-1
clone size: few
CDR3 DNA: TGTGCCAGCAGCGTAGCCGGGTCAGGGAGCTCCTACAATGAGCAGTTCTTC
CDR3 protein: CASSVAGSGSSYNEQFF

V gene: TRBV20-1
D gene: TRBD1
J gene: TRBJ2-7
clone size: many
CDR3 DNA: TGCAGTGCCCCCGGGACAGGGAACTACGAGCAGTACTTC
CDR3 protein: CSAPGTGNYEQYF

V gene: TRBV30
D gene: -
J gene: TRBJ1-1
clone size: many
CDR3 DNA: TGTGCCTGGAGAAAGGGCCTGCACACTGAAGCTTTCTTT
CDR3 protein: CAWRKGLHTEAFF

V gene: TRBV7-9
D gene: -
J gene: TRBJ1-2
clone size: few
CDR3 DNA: TGTGCCAGCAGCTTAGGGCAGAATCTCAACTATGGCTACACCTTC
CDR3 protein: CASSLGQNLNYGYTF

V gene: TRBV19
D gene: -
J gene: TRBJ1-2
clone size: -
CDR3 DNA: TGTGCCAGTAGTATCTTCGACTTCGATGGCTACACCTTC
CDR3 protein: CASSIFDFDGYTF

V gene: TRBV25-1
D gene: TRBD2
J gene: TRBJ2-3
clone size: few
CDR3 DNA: TGTGCCAGCACCACCGGACTAGCGGGGGGGGGGGCAGATACGCAGTATTTT
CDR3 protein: CASTTGLAGGGADTQYF

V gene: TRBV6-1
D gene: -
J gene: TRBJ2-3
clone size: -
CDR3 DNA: TGTGCCAGCACCCCCCCAGGAACAGATACGCAGTATTTT
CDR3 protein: CASTPPGTDTQYF

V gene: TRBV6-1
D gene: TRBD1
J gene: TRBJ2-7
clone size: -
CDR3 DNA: TGTGCCAGCAGTGCTGACAGGGGAATGTCCTACGAGCAGTACTTC
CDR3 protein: CASSADRGMSYEQYF

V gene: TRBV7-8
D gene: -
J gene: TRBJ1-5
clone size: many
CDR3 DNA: TGTGCCAGCAGCGTCAACAACCGGGACGGATTCAATCAGCCCCAGCATTTT
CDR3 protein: CASSVNNRDGFNQPQHF

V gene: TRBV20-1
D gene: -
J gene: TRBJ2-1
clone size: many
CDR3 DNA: TGCAGTGCTAGAGATCGGCACACCGCTTACTACAATGAGCAGTTCTTC
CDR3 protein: CSARDRHTAYYNEQFF

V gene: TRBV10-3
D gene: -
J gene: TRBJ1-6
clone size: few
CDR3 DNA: TGTGCCATCAGTGCCGTTCCTGGCGGGGGGGGTAATTCACCCCTCCACTTT
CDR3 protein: CAISAVPGGGGNSPLHF

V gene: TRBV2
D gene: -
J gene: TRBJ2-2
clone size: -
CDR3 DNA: TGTGCCAGCAGTGAAGCGAGAACGGCGAACACCGGGGAGCTGTTTTTT
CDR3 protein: CASSEARTANTGELFF

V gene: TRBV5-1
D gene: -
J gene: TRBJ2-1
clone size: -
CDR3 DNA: TGCGCCAGCAGCTTCCGGGACATTACCAATGAGCAGTTCTTC
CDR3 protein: CASSFRDITNEQFF

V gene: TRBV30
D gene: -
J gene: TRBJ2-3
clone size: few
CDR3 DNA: TGTGCCTGGAGTGACGACAGGGACTTACGCACAGATACGCAGTATTTT
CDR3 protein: CAWSDDRDLRTDTQYF

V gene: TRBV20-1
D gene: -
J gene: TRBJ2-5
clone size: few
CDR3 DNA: TGCAGTGCGGAAAACGTAGCGGAAGGGGGCCGGTACCAAGAGACCCAGTACTTC
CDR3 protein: CSAENVAEGGRYQETQYF